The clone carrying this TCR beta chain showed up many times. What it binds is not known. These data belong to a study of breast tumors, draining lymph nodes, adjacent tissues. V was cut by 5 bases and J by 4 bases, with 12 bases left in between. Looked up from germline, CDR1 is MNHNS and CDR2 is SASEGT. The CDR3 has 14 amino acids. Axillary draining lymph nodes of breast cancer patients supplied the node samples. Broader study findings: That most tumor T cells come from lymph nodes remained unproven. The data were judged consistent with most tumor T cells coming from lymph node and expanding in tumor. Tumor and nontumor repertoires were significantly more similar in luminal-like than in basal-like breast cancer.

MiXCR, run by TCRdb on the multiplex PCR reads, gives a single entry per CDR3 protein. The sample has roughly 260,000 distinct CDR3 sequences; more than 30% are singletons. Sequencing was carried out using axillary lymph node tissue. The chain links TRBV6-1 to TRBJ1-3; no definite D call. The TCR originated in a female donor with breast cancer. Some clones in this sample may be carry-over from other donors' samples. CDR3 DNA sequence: TGTGCCAGCAGTAATCTGCCGGGGGGAAACACCATATATTTT. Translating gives CASSNLPGGNTIYF.